Listed below are T cell receptor beta chains from one sample, sequenced in a study of human T cells and chemical hapten exposure. From the RACE reads, TCRdb called clonotypes with MiXCR, one entry per CDR3 protein. The table records around 360,000 distinct CDR3 sequences, over 6% of them present only once. The sequencing used whole blood, collected in connection with sensitization to the hapten diphenylcyclopropenone (DPC). The source of these receptors is a young woman with alopecia areata. Some clones in this sample may be carry-over from other donors' samples. CDR3s include the opening cysteine and the closing phenylalanine or tryptophan. D genes are given only for firm matches. For some rows the clone size is stated as once, few or many, or as a class when expanded; others skip it.

d_gene: -; abundance: few; j_gene: TRBJ1-2; v_gene: TRBV20-1; CDR3nt: TGCAGTGCTAGAGGGCAGGGTGGTTCGGGTTATGGCTACACCTTC; CDR3aa: CSARGQGGSGYGYTF
d_gene: TRBD1; abundance: few; j_gene: TRBJ2-7; v_gene: TRBV6-2/TRBV6-3; CDR3nt: TGTGCCAGCTGGACAGGGGGCCCCTACGAGCAGTACTTC; CDR3aa: CASWTGGPYEQYF
d_gene: -; abundance: -; j_gene: TRBJ2-6; v_gene: TRBV3-1; CDR3nt: TGTGCCAGCAGCCAAAGGGGGTTTGGGACGACTTCTGGGGCCAACGTCCTGACTTTC; CDR3aa: CASSQRGFGTTSGANVLTF
d_gene: -; abundance: many; j_gene: TRBJ2-1; v_gene: TRBV5-4; CDR3nt: TGTGCCAGCAGCTTAGGGGGGGTACTCTACAATGAGCAGTTCTTC; CDR3aa: CASSLGGVLYNEQFF
d_gene: -; abundance: many; j_gene: TRBJ2-5; v_gene: TRBV6-2/TRBV6-3; CDR3nt: TGTGCCAGCAGTGGCTCGGGGGCCCAGTACTTC; CDR3aa: CASSGSGAQYF
d_gene: -; abundance: -; j_gene: TRBJ1-1; v_gene: TRBV18; CDR3nt: TGTGCCAGCTCACCATTCGAGGGATCGACTGAAGCTTTCTTT; CDR3aa: CASSPFEGSTEAFF
d_gene: -; abundance: few; j_gene: TRBJ2-3; v_gene: TRBV2; CDR3nt: TGTGCCAGCAGTGAATTACTCTACGAGCAGTATTTT; CDR3aa: CASSELLYEQYF
d_gene: -; abundance: few; j_gene: TRBJ2-3; v_gene: TRBV18; CDR3nt: TGTGCCAGCTCATACCGTCAGGGACGATCGGATACGCAGTATTTT; CDR3aa: CASSYRQGRSDTQYF
d_gene: -; abundance: -; j_gene: TRBJ2-1; v_gene: TRBV18; CDR3nt: TGTGCCAGCTCAAACCTAGCTCTTATGGGGGAGCAGTTCTTC; CDR3aa: CASSNLALMGEQFF
d_gene: -; abundance: -; j_gene: TRBJ1-2; v_gene: TRBV28; CDR3nt: TGTGCCAGCAGTCCGCCCGACAGCTACTATAGCTACACCTTC; CDR3aa: CASSPPDSYYSYTF
d_gene: -; abundance: many; j_gene: TRBJ1-1; v_gene: TRBV7-9; CDR3nt: TGTGCCAGCAGCTTAGGCGTGGTGGCTGACGCTGAAGCTTTCTTT; CDR3aa: CASSLGVVADAEAFF
d_gene: -; abundance: -; j_gene: TRBJ2-5; v_gene: TRBV12-3/TRBV12-4; CDR3nt: TGTGCCAGCAGTGTCTTTTCCAGAGAGACCCAGTACTTC; CDR3aa: CASSVFSRETQYF
d_gene: -; abundance: many; j_gene: TRBJ1-1; v_gene: TRBV7-2; CDR3nt: TGTGCCAGCAGCTTAGTCGTTGCGGTTGGGCCTCTGGGGAACACTGAAGCTTTCTTT; CDR3aa: CASSLVVAVGPLGNTEAFF
d_gene: -; abundance: many; j_gene: TRBJ1-5; v_gene: TRBV7-2; CDR3nt: TGTGCCAGCAGCCCTGGCCAGGGACAACAGCCCCAGCATTTT; CDR3aa: CASSPGQGQQPQHF
d_gene: TRBD2; abundance: many; j_gene: TRBJ2-1; v_gene: TRBV6-2/TRBV6-3; CDR3nt: TGTGCCAGCAGGCCGGGGGGGGTCCTGGAAGTTGGTGAGCAGTTCTTC; CDR3aa: CASRPGGVLEVGEQFF
d_gene: -; abundance: -; j_gene: TRBJ2-3; v_gene: TRBV7-7; CDR3nt: TGTGCTAGCAGCTTAGTACCCGCGGATACGCAGTATTTT; CDR3aa: CASSLVPADTQYF
d_gene: -; abundance: many; j_gene: TRBJ1-1; v_gene: TRBV7-9; CDR3nt: TGTGCCAGCAGCTCCCCCCGGGGGAGTGAAGCTTTCTTT; CDR3aa: CASSSPRGSEAFF
d_gene: TRBD1; abundance: few; j_gene: TRBJ1-5; v_gene: TRBV20-1; CDR3nt: TGCAGTGCTTCGGGACAGGGGGTGAATCAGCCCCAGCATTTT; CDR3aa: CSASGQGVNQPQHF
d_gene: -; abundance: many; j_gene: TRBJ1-6; v_gene: TRBV18; CDR3nt: TGTGCCAGCTCCCCGCAGGGGACCCCCGGGAATTCACCCCTCCACTTT; CDR3aa: CASSPQGTPGNSPLHF
d_gene: -; abundance: few; j_gene: TRBJ1-1; v_gene: TRBV5-5; CDR3nt: TGTGCCAGCAGCTTGATCAAAGGGAACACTGAAGCTTTCTTT; CDR3aa: CASSLIKGNTEAFF
d_gene: -; abundance: many; j_gene: TRBJ1-2; v_gene: TRBV4-1; CDR3nt: TGCGCCAGCAGCCAAGATATGGGAGGGTTTAACTATGGCTACACCTTC; CDR3aa: CASSQDMGGFNYGYTF
d_gene: -; abundance: -; j_gene: TRBJ2-1; v_gene: TRBV6-2/TRBV6-3; CDR3nt: TGTGCCAGCAGTTTAAAAGTAAAGCAGTTCTTC; CDR3aa: CASSLKVKQFF
d_gene: TRBD1; abundance: many; j_gene: TRBJ1-6; v_gene: TRBV7-8; CDR3nt: TGTGCCAGCAGCTTCCTCAGGGGGATGCGGTCACCCCTCCACTTT; CDR3aa: CASSFLRGMRSPLHF
d_gene: -; abundance: -; j_gene: TRBJ1-1; v_gene: TRBV10-3; CDR3nt: TGTGCCATCAGTGAGTCCGGGTACAGCCTTGAAGCTTTCTTT; CDR3aa: CAISESGYSLEAFF
d_gene: TRBD2; abundance: -; j_gene: TRBJ2-5; v_gene: TRBV6-5; CDR3nt: TGTGCCAGCTGGACTAGCGCGGACCCGAAGACCCAGTACTTC; CDR3aa: CASWTSADPKTQYF
d_gene: -; abundance: many; j_gene: TRBJ2-3; v_gene: TRBV18; CDR3nt: TGTGCCAGCTCACCACTCCAGAGGGGGAGCACAGATACGCAGTATTTT; CDR3aa: CASSPLQRGSTDTQYF
d_gene: -; abundance: few; j_gene: TRBJ2-6; v_gene: TRBV7-2; CDR3nt: TGTGCCAGCAGCCGCTCGGTCTGGGGGTCTGGGGCCAACGTCCTGACTTTC; CDR3aa: CASSRSVWGSGANVLTF
d_gene: TRBD1; abundance: many; j_gene: TRBJ1-2; v_gene: TRBV28; CDR3nt: TGTGCCAGTTCCGCCCCGGGGACAGAGAACTATGGCTACACCTTC; CDR3aa: CASSAPGTENYGYTF
d_gene: TRBD1; abundance: many; j_gene: TRBJ2-7; v_gene: TRBV20-1; CDR3nt: TGCAGTGCTGGCTCATCCGGGACAGATTCCTACGAGCAGTACTTC; CDR3aa: CSAGSSGTDSYEQYF
d_gene: TRBD2; abundance: many; j_gene: TRBJ2-1; v_gene: TRBV7-8; CDR3nt: TGTGCCAGCAGCTTGGGTCTAGCGGGGCAGTTCTTC; CDR3aa: CASSLGLAGQFF
d_gene: -; abundance: many; j_gene: TRBJ2-3; v_gene: TRBV7-8; CDR3nt: TGTGCCAGCAGCGTCAGGACGGACGATACGCAGTATTTT; CDR3aa: CASSVRTDDTQYF
d_gene: -; abundance: many; j_gene: TRBJ1-5; v_gene: TRBV3-1; CDR3nt: TGTGCCAGCGGGACTGATGGACAGCCCCAGCATTTT; CDR3aa: CASGTDGQPQHF
d_gene: -; abundance: many; j_gene: TRBJ1-1; v_gene: TRBV6-1; CDR3nt: TGTGCCAGCATACCTCGTAGCGTTGGGGCGACTGAAGCTTTCTTT; CDR3aa: CASIPRSVGATEAFF
d_gene: -; abundance: few; j_gene: TRBJ2-7; v_gene: TRBV27; CDR3nt: TGTGCCAGCAGTTTACTCTTCTCCTACGAGCAGTACTTC; CDR3aa: CASSLLFSYEQYF
d_gene: -; abundance: -; j_gene: TRBJ2-2; v_gene: TRBV2; CDR3nt: TGTGCCGGGAAGGGTCTGTTGGAAATTTCGGCCGGGGAGCTGTTTTTT; CDR3aa: CAGKGLLEISAGELFF
d_gene: -; abundance: many; j_gene: TRBJ1-3; v_gene: TRBV28; CDR3nt: TGTGCCAGCAGTTCCTCGGACAAATTAGGTAACACCATATATTTT; CDR3aa: CASSSSDKLGNTIYF
d_gene: -; abundance: few; j_gene: TRBJ2-7; v_gene: TRBV27; CDR3nt: TGTGCCAGCAGTTCAGGGGCCCTATACTACGAGCAGTACTTC; CDR3aa: CASSSGALYYEQYF
d_gene: TRBD2; abundance: few; j_gene: TRBJ2-1; v_gene: TRBV4-2; CDR3nt: TGTGCCAGCAGCCAAGATTCGCGGGGGGCCTACAATGAGCAGTTCTTC; CDR3aa: CASSQDSRGAYNEQFF
d_gene: TRBD2; abundance: many; j_gene: TRBJ2-3; v_gene: TRBV9; CDR3nt: TGTGCCAGCAGCTCCCCGCATCGGGGGGGCACAGATACGCAGTATTTT; CDR3aa: CASSSPHRGGTDTQYF
d_gene: -; abundance: many; j_gene: TRBJ1-6; v_gene: TRBV5-1; CDR3nt: TGCGCCAGCAGCTCAGACGGGAACAGGGCAGGATCACCCCTCCACTTT; CDR3aa: CASSSDGNRAGSPLHF